This T cell receptor beta chain was captured by sequencing in a study of molecular identifiers for immune sequencing clone quantification. Study outcomes and limitations: Sizes of highly expanded clones could be underestimated through identical TCRs sharing a barcode. More than 97% of effector molecules, versus under 1% of naive-cell molecules, belonged to clones above 20 RNA copies. One cell's worth of spiked Jurkat TCR RNA was reportedly detectable among about a million naive cells.

MiXCR, run by TCRdb on the PCR reads, gives a single entry per CDR3 protein. The repertoire includes approximately 500,000 distinct CDR3 sequences, over 20% of them detected once, and 0.65% to 0.95% sits in the top ten. Turning to this clonotype: The antigen is not known.

Germline V gives CDR1 WSHSY, CDR2 SAAADI. The V and J ends lost 5 bases and 9 bases, in that order; junction bases with no gene match: 7. CDR3 length: 14 residues. The source of this sequence is a human donor in good health. Some libraries in this study had Jurkat cell RNA spiked in. The gene calls are TRBV10-2 and TRBJ2-1; TRBD1 matches at 10 bases. The sample was naive CD8+ T cells from blood, with Jurkat cell RNA spiked in. Subset: FACS-sorted CD8+CD4-CCR7+CD45RA+ naive T cells. The CDR3 DNA is TGCGCCAGCAGTTGGACAGGGGGTCGGGGTGAGCAGTTCTTC. Its translation is CASSWTGGRGEQFF.